Following are 9 T cell receptor beta chains from one sample sequenced in a study of blood T cell repertoires in COVID-19. TCRdb keeps only in-frame clones here, not all; method: immunoSEQ multiplex PCR. The table records about 59,000 clones, roughly 91% of them present only once. The sample was peripheral blood. The receptors originated from a human donor in a cohort sampled during active COVID-19.

The V gene is TRBV7-9, the J gene TRBJ2-2; 10 nucleotides agree with TRBD1. The CDR3 runs to 16 residues. The germline gives CDR1 SEHNR, CDR2 FQNEAQ (reference sequence). The V segment lost 1 base and the J segment 5 bases; nucleotides outside the gene matches: 4. The CDR3 loop is CASSLETGGDTGELFF. In nucleotides, the CDR3 is TGTGCCAGCAGCTTAGAGACAGGGGGCGATACCGGGGAGCTGTTTTTT.

The J gene is TRBJ2-7, the V gene TRBV19; 10 bases map to TRBD1. The CDR3 has 14 residues. The trim removed 5 bases at V and 2 bases at J, leaving 3 bases unmatched. Germline loops: CDR1 LNHDA, CDR2 SQIVND (reference sequence). The CDR3 reads CASSAGTGAYEQYF. The CDR3 DNA is TGTGCCAGTAGTGCCGGGACAGGGGCCTACGAGCAGTACTTC.

The J gene is TRBJ2-7, the V gene TRBV5-1, with 7 positions matching TRBD2. V dropped 4 bases and J dropped 3; count of bases not matched to a gene: 10. In germline, CDR1 is SGHRS, CDR2 YFSETQ. The CDR3 is made up of 15 amino acids. The CDR3 DNA reads as TGCGCCAGCAGCCCTCTTGCGGGGGTCCTCTACGAGCAGTACTTC. Encoded protein: CASSPLAGVLYEQYF.

This clone was recorded only once. The chain has TRBV6-6 and TRBJ1-5, with 7 bases aligning to TRBD1. V shed 7 bases and J 7 bases; nucleotides not matched to a gene: 7. Germline V gives CDR1 MNHNY, CDR2 SVGAGI (reference sequence). CDR3 length: 13 residues. The CDR3 is CASTDRAEQPQHF. In DNA, the CDR3 is TGTGCCAGCACCGACAGGGCGGAACAGCCCCAGCATTTT.

V gene TRBV6-2 or TRBV6-3 combines with J gene TRBJ2-5, with 7 bases that match TRBD1. Germline CDR1 and CDR2: MNHEY and SVGEGT. The CDR3 consists of 14 residues. Trimming cost V 5 bases and J 2 bases; bases outside gene matches: 5. The CDR3, as DNA: TGTGCCAGCAGTACCCGGGACAGACAAGAGACCCAGTACTTC. Translation gives CASSTRDRQETQYF.

The sample holds a few counts of this clone. Additional DNA sequences in this sample encode the identical CDR3. The gene calls are TRBV3-1 (or the pseudogene TRBV3-2) and TRBJ1-1; D gene unclear. Trimming pared 6 bases from V and 5 bases from J, leaving 7 bases between. This CDR3 has 11 residues. Germline V gene data show CDR1 as LGHDT and CDR2 as YNNKEL (reference sequence). CDR3 DNA: TGTGCCAGCAGGGGAGGGACTGAAGCTTTCTTT. It is translated as CASRGGTEAFF.

This chain uses TRBV12-5 with TRBJ2-1, with 12 nucleotides matching TRBD2. This CDR3 comprises 16 residues. Germline CDR1 and CDR2: LGHNT and FRNRAP. V lost 5 bases, J lost 9 bases, and 11 bases stayed unmatched. The CDR3 sequence: CASGPRLAGGLSEQFF. In DNA form, the CDR3 reads TGTGCTAGTGGTCCACGGCTAGCGGGGGGGCTCAGTGAGCAGTTCTTC.

The rearrangement joins TRBV21-1 to TRBJ1-2; TRBD1, the table's D call, lacks a check against the DNA. TRBV21-1 is deemed a pseudogene. The CDR3 length is 19 residues. CDR3 coding DNA: TGTGCCATTGGACCCCCCCTTACCCCCCCCGACAGCCCTAACTATGGCTACACCTTC. Translation: CAIGPPLTPPDSPNYGYTF.

This chain links TRBV28 with TRBJ1-2; a possible D gene is TRBD1 (5 bases). Trimming left V 4 bases short and J 2 bases short, with 14 bases between. The CDR3 loop spans 15 amino acids. Germline-derived CDR1 and CDR2 are MDHEN and SYDVKM. The CDR3 bases are TGTGCCAGCAGTTCTGTATCGGGGGTGAACTATGGCTACACCTTC. As protein: CASSSVSGVNYGYTF.